A selection of T cell receptor beta chains follows, all from one sample in a study of T cell responses to AZD1222 COVID-19 vaccine. Libraries were prepared by immunoSEQ multiplex PCR; TCRdb keeps only in-frame clonotypes and omits some of them. The sample holds about 160,000 clones, 92% seen once. Sequenced here: peripheral blood, sampled on day 0 of MenACWY control vaccination. These receptors were obtained from an adult in good health. Each CDR3 is given with its conserved first and last residue. Each record gives: clone size, V gene, J gene, D gene, CDR3 DNA, CDR3 protein. A D gene is named only where the DNA matches it firmly. Part of the rows lack a size; the others show once, few, many or a class for expanded clones.

abundance: NA
v_gene: TRBV2
j_gene: TRBJ1-4
d_gene: TRBD1
CDR3nt: TGTGCCAGCAGGGAGACAGGGTATGAAAAACTGTTTTTT
CDR3aa: CASRETGYEKLFF

abundance: NA
v_gene: TRBV7-9
j_gene: TRBJ2-5
d_gene: NA
CDR3nt: TGTGCCGGCTTGACCCCCGGGGAAGAGACCCAGTACTTC
CDR3aa: CAGLTPGEETQYF

abundance: NA
v_gene: TRBV30
j_gene: TRBJ1-3
d_gene: NA
CDR3nt: TGTGCCTGGGGACCAGGGCGATCGAAAGGAAACACCATATATTTT
CDR3aa: CAWGPGRSKGNTIYF

abundance: once
v_gene: TRBV7-7
j_gene: TRBJ2-3
d_gene: TRBD2
CDR3nt: TGTGCTAGCAGCTTGCGGGAGATCGATACGCAGTATTTT
CDR3aa: CASSLREIDTQYF

abundance: NA
v_gene: TRBV18
j_gene: TRBJ2-5
d_gene: NA
CDR3nt: TGTGCCAGCTCACCGGTATTTGCATCTCAAGAGACCCAGTACTTC
CDR3aa: CASSPVFASQETQYF

abundance: NA
v_gene: TRBV5-1
j_gene: TRBJ2-7
d_gene: TRBD1
CDR3nt: TGCGCCAGCAGCCCCGCCGGGGACAGGCTTCACGAGCAGTACTTC
CDR3aa: CASSPAGDRLHEQYF

abundance: NA
v_gene: TRBV7-8
j_gene: TRBJ1-6
d_gene: NA
CDR3nt: TGTGCCAGCAGCCCGACAAGAAGGGGACTGACTAATTCACCCCTCCACTTT
CDR3aa: CASSPTRRGLTNSPLHF

abundance: NA
v_gene: TRBV2
j_gene: TRBJ2-1
d_gene: TRBD2
CDR3nt: TGTGCCAGCGGGGGACTAGCGGGACTAGGGGAGCAGTTCTTC
CDR3aa: CASGGLAGLGEQFF

abundance: once
v_gene: TRBV18
j_gene: TRBJ1-6
d_gene: NA
CDR3nt: TGTGCCAGCTCACCCAGGGAGTATTCACCCCTCCACTTT
CDR3aa: CASSPREYSPLHF

abundance: NA
v_gene: TRBV29-1
j_gene: TRBJ2-1
d_gene: NA
CDR3nt: TGCAGCGTTGTGCCACGGGGCTCAGATGGCGGTGAGCAGTTCTTC
CDR3aa: CSVVPRGSDGGEQFF

abundance: NA
v_gene: TRBV7-9
j_gene: TRBJ2-2
d_gene: TRBD1
CDR3nt: TGTGCCAGCAGCTTCGTCCCGGGACAGGGGTGGGACACCGGGGAGCTGTTTTTT
CDR3aa: CASSFVPGQGWDTGELFF

abundance: NA
v_gene: TRBV12-3/TRBV12-4
j_gene: TRBJ1-1
d_gene: NA
CDR3nt: TGTGCCAGCAGTTTGTCGGGCGCTGAAGCTTTCTTT
CDR3aa: CASSLSGAEAFF

abundance: NA
v_gene: TRBV29-1
j_gene: TRBJ1-1
d_gene: TRBD1
CDR3nt: TGCAGCGTTGAAGGGCAGGGGGGGAGCACTGAAGCTTTCTTT
CDR3aa: CSVEGQGGSTEAFF

abundance: NA
v_gene: TRBV4-3
j_gene: TRBJ2-3
d_gene: NA
CDR3nt: TGCGCCAGCAGCCAGGGTCTAGCGCCTACGCAGTATTTT
CDR3aa: CASSQGLAPTQYF